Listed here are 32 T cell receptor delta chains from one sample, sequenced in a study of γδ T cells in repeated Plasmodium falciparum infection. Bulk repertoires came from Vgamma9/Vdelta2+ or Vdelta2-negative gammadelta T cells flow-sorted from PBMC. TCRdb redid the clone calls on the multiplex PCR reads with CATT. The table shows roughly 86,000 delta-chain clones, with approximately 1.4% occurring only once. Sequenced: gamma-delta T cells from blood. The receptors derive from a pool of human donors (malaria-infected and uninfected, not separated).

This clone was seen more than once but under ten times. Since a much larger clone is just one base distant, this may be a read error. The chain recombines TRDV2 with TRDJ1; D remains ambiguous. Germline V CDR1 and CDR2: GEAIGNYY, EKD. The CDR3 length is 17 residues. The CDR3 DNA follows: TGTGCCTGTGACACGAAGACTACGGGAAACTACACCGATAAACTCACCTTT. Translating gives CACDTKTTGNYTDKLTF.

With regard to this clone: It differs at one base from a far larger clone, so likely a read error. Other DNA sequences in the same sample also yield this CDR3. The CDR3 bases are TGTGCTCTTGGGGAACCAAATACTCCCGGCAATTACTGGGGGATACGGCATGCCGATAAACTTATCTTT. Amino acids: CALGEPNTPGNYWGIRHADKLIF. There is no J gene call, but TRDV1 is given as the V gene; the table names TRDD3, a call not compared with the DNA. The germline CDR1 and CDR2 sequences are TSWWSYY and QGS. The CDR3 totals 23 residues.

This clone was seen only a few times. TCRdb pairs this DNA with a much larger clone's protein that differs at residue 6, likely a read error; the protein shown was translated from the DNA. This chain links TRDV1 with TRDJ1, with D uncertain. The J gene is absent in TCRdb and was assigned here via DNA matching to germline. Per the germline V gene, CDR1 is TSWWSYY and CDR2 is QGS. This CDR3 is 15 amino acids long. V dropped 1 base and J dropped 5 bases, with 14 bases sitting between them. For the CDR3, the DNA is TGTGCTCTTGGGGAACCGAGGCCGGGCCCTGATAAACTCATCTTT. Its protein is CALGEPRPGPDKLIF.

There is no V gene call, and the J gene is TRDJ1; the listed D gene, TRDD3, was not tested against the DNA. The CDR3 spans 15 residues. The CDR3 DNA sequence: TGTGCCTCATTACTGGGGGATACGGACACCGATAAACTCATCTTT. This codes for CASLLGDTDTDKLIF.

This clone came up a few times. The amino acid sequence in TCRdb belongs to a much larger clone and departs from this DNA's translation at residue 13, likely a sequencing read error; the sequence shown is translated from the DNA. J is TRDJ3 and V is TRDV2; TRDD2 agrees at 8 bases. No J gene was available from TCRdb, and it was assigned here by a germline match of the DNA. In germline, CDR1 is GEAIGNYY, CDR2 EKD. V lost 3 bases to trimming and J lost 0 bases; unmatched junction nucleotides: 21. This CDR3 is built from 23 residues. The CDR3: CACDDGGLPSRGASSWDTRQMFF. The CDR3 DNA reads TGTGCCTGTGACGATGGGGGCCTTCCTAGCCGGGGGGCGAGCTCCTGGGACACCCGACAGATGTTTTTC.

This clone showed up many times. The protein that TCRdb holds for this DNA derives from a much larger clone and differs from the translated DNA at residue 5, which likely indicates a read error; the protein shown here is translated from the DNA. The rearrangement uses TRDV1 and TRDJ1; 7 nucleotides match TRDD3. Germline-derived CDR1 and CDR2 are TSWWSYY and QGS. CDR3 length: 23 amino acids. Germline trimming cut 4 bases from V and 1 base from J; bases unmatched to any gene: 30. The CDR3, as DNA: TGTGCTCTTGGGGGATATCTTTCCCCGATTAGGAAACTCACTCTGGGGGTCACCGATAAACTCATCTTT. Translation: CALGGYLSPIRKLTLGVTDKLIF.

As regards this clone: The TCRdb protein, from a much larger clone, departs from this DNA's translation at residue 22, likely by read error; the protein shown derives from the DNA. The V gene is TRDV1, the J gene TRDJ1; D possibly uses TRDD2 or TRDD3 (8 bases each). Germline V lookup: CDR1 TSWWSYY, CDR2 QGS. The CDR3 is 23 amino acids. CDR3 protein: CALGRTRASYVQLGVLHTDKLTF. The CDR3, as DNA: TGTGCTCTTGGGAGAACCAGGGCTTCCTACGTCCAACTGGGGGTTCTACACACCGATAAACTCACCTTT.

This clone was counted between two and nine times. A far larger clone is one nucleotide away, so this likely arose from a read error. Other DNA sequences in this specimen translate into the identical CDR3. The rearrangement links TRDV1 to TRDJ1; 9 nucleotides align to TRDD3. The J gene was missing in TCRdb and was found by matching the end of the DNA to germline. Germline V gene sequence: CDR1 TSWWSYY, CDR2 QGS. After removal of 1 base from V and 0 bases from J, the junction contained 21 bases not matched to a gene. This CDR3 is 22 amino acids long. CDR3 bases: TGTGCTCTTGGGGAACCTATGGGCCATCCCACTGGGGGACGTCTGTACACCGATAAACTCATCTTT. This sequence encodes CALGEPMGHPTGGRLYTDKLIF.

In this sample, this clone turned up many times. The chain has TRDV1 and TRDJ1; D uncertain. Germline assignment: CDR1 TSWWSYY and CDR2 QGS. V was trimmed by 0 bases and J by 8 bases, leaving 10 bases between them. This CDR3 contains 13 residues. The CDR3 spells CALGELLSQKLIF. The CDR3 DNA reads TGTGCTCTTGGGGAACTCTTGTCTCAAAAACTCATCTTT.

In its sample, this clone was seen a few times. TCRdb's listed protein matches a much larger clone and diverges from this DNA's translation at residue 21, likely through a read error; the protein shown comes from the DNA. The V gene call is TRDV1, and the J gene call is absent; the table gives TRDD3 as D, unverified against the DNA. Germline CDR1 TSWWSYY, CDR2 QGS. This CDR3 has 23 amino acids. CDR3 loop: CALGESEPTPTGGYAPYTDKPIF. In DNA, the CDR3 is TGTGCTCTTGGGGAATCTGAGCCTACCCCAACTGGGGGATACGCCCCGTACACCGATAAACCCATCTTT.

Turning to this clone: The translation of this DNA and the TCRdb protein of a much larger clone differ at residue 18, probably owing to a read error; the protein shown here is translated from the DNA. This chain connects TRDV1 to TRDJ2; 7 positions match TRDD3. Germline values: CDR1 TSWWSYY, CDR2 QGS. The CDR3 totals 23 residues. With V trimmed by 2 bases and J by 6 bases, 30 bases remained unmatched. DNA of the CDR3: TGTGCTCTTGGGGAAAGGTACTTAGGTTTTCGCCTTCGGATACGATCCTTGGCAGCACAACTCTTCTTT. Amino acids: CALGERYLGFRLRIRSLAAQLFF.

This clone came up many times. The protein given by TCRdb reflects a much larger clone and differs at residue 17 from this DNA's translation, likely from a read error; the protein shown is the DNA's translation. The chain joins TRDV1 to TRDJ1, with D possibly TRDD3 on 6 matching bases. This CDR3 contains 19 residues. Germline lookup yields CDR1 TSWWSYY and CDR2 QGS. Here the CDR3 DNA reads TGTGCTCTTGTGCTCTTCCCCCTCGCGGGGGGAGCGACCACCGATAAACCCATCTTT. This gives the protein CALVLFPLAGGATTDKPIF.

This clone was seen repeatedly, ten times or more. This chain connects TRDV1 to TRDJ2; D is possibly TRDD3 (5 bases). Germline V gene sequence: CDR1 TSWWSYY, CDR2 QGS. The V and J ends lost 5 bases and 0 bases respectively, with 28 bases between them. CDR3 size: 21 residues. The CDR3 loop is CALGTLIASAGGQSLTAQLFF. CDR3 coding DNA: TGTGCTCTTGGGACCCTCATAGCCTCGGCCGGGGGTCAATCTTTGACAGCACAACTCTTCTTT.

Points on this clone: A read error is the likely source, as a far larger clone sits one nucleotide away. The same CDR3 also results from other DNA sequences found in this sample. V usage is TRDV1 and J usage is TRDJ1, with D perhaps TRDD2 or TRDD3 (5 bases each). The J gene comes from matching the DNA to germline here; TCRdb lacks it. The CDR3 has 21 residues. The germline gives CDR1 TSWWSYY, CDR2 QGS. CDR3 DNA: TGTGCTCTTGGGGAACTAGAGGAAGTGCCCATGCCCTACTGGTACACTGATAAACTCATCTTT. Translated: CALGELEEVPMPYWYTDKLIF.

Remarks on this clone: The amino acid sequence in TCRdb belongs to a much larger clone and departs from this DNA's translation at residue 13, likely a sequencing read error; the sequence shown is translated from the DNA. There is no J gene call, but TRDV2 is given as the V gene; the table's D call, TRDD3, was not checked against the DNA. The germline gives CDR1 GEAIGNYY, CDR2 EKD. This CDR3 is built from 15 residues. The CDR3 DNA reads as TGTGCCTGTGACACCCTGGGGGGAAACACCGATAAACCCATCTTT. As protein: CACDTLGGNTDKPIF.

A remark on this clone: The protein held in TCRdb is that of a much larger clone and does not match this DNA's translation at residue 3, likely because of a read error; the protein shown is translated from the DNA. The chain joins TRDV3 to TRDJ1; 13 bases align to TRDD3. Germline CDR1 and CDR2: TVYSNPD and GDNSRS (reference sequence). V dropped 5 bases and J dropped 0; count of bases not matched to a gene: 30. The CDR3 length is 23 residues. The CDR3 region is CALRNFPSRTFDWGIRYTDKLIF. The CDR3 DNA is TGTGCCCTCAGGAATTTCCCTTCTCGCACCTTTGACTGGGGGATACGCTACACCGATAAACTCATCTTT. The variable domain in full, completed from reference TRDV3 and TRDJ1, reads CDKVTQSSPDQTVASGSEVVLLCTYDTVYSNPDLFWYRIRPDYSFQFVFYGDNSRSEGADFTQGRFSVKHILTQKAFHLVISPVRTEDSATYYCALRNFPSRTFDWGIRYTDKLIFGKGTRVTVEP.

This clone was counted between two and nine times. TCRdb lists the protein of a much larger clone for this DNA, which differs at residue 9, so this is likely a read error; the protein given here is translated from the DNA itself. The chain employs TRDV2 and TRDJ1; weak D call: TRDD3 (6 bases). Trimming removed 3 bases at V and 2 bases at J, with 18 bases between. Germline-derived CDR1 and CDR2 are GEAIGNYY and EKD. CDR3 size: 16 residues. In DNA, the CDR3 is TGTGCCTGTGACCCGATGGGGGCCAGCCCAACCGATAAACTCATCTTT. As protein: CACDPMGASPTDKLIF.

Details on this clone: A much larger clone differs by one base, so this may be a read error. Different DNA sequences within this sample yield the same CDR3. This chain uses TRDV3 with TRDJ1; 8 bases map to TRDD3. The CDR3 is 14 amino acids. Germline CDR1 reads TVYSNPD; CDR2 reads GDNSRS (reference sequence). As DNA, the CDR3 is TGTGCCTTTATGTACTGGGGGTTCCCTCATAAACTCATCTTC. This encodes CAFMYWGFPHKLIF.

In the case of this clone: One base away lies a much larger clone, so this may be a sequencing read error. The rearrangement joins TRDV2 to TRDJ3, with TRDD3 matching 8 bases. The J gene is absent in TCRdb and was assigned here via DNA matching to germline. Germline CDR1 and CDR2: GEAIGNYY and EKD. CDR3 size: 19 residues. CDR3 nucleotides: TGTGCCGGTGACGTCGCTGGAGGGGGATACTCCTGGGACACCCGACAGATGTTTTTC. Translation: CAGDVAGGGYSWDTRQMFF.

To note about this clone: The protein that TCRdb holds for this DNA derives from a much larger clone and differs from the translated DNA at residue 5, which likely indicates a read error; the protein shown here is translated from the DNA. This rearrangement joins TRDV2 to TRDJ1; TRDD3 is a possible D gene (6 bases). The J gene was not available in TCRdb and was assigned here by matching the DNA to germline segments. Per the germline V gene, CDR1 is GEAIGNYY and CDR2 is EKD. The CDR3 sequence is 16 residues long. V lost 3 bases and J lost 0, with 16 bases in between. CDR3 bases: TGTGCCTGTGACCGCGTTGCTGGGGAAAACACCGATAAACTCATCTTT. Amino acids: CACDRVAGENTDKLIF.

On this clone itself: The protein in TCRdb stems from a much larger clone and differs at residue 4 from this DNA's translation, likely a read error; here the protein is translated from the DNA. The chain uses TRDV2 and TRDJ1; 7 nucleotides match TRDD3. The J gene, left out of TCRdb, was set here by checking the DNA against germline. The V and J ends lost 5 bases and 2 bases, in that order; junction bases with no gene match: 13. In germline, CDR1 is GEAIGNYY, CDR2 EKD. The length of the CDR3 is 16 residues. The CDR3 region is CACGTRTGDRTDKLIF. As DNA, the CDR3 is TGTGCCTGTGGCACTCGTACTGGGGATCGAACCGATAAACTCATCTTT.

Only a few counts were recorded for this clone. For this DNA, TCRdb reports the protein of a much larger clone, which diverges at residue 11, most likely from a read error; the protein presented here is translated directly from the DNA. The CDR3 loop reads CALGEYLSPIGKLTLGVTDKLIF. The DNA for the CDR3 is TGTGCTCTTGGGGAATATCTTTCCCCGATTGGGAAACTCACTCTGGGGGTCACCGATAAACTCATCTTT. The gene calls are TRDV1 and TRDJ1, with 7 positions matching TRDD3. The J gene is absent in TCRdb and was assigned here via DNA matching to germline. J gave up 1 base and V 2 bases, and 28 bases lay outside the gene matches. Germline V gene lookup returns CDR1 TSWWSYY and CDR2 QGS. This CDR3 contains 23 residues.

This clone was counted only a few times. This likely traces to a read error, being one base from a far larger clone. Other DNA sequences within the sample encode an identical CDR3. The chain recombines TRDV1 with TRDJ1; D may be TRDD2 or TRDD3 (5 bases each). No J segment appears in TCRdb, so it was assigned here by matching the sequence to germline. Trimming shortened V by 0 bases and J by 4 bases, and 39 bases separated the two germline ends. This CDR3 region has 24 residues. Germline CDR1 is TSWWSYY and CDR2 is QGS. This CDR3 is CALGELDKGKKSLSLLTQSDKLIF. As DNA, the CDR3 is TGTGCTCTTGGGGAACTAGATAAGGGGAAGAAGAGCTTATCCCTTCTCACACAGAGCGATAAACTCATCTTT.

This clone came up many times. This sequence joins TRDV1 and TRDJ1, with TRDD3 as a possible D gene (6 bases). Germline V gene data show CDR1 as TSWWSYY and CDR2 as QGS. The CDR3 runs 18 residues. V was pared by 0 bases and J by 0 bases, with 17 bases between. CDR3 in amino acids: CALGELSPWGVYTDKLIF. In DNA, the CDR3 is TGTGCTCTTGGGGAACTTTCCCCTTGGGGGGTTTACACCGATAAACTCATCTTT.

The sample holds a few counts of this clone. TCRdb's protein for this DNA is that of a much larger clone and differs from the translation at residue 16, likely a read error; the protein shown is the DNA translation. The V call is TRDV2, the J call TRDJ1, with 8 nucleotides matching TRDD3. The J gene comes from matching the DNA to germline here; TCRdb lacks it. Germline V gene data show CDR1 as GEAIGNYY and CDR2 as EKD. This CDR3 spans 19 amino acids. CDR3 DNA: TGTGCCTGTGACACCCTCGGTGGGGATACCGAGGGGGTCACCGATAGACTCATCTTT. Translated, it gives CACDTLGGDTEGVTDRLIF.

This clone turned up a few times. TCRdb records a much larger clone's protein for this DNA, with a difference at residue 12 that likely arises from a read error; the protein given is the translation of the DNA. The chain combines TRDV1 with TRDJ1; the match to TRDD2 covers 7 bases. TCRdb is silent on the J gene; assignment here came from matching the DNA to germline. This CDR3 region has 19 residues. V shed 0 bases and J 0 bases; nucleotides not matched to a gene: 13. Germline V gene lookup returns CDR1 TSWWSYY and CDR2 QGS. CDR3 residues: CALGELPAFLSQYTDKLIF. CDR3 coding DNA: TGTGCTCTTGGGGAACTTCCGGCCTTCCTTTCCCAATACACCGATAAACTCATCTTT.

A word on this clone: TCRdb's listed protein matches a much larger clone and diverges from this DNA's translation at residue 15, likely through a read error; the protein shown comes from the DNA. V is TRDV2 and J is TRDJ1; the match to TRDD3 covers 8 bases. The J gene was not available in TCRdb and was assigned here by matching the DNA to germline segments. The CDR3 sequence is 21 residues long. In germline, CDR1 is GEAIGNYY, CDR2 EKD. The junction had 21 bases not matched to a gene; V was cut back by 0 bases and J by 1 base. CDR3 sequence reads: CACDTRPSYVLGASCTDKLIF. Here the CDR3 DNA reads TGTGCCTGTGACACCCGGCCTTCGTACGTACTGGGGGCCTCGTGCACCGATAAACTCATCTTT.

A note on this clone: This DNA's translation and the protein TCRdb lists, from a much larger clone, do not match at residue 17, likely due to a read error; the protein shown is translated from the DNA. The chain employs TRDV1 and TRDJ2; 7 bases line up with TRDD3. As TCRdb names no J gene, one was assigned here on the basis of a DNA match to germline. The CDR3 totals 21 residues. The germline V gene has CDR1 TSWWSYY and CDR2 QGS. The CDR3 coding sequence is TGTGCTCTTGGGGAACTGTCCCTACGGGGGTGGGGGAGTGCTTTGACAGTACAACTCTTCTTT. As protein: CALGELSLRGWGSALTVQLFF.

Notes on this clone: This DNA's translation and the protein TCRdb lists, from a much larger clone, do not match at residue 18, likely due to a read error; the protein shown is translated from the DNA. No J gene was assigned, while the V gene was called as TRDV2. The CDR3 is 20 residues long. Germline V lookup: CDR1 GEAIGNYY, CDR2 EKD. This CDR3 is CACDTVPQPATAAYTDKPIF. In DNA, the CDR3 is TGTGCCTGTGACACCGTCCCCCAGCCCGCCACCGCCGCGTACACCGATAAACCCATCTTT.

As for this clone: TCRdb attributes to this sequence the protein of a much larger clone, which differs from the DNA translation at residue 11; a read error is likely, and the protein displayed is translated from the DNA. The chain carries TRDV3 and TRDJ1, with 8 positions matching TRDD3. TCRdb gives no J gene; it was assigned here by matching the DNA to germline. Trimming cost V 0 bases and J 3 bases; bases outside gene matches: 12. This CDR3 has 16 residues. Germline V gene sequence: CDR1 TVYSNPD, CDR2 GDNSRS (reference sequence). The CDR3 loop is CAFSYWGALYADKLIF. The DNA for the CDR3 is TGTGCCTTTAGTTACTGGGGGGCCCTGTACGCCGATAAACTCATCTTT. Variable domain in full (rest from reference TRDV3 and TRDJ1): CDKVTQSSPDQTVASGSEVVLLCTYDTVYSNPDLFWYRIRPDYSFQFVFYGDNSRSEGADFTQGRFSVKHILTQKAFHLVISPVRTEDSATYYCAFSYWGALYADKLIFGKGTRVTVEP.

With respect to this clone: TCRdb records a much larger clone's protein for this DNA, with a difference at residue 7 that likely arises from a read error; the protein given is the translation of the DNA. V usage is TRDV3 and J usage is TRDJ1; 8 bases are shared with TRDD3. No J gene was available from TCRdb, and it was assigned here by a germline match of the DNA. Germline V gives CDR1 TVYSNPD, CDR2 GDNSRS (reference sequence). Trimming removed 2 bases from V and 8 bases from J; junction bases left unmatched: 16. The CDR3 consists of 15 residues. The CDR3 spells CAFSQLSRGYTKLIF. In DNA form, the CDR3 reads TGTGCCTTTTCCCAGCTCTCGCGGGGATACACCAAACTCATCTTT.

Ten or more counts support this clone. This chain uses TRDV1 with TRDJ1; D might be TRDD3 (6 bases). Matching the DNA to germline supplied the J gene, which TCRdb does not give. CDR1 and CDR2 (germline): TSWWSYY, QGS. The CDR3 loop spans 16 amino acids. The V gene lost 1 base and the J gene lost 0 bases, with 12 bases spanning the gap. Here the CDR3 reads CALGEHRGRYTDKLIF. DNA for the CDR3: TGTGCTCTTGGGGAACACAGGGGGAGGTACACCGATAAACTCATCTTT.